What follows are 22 T cell receptor beta chains derived from one specimen sequenced in a study of T cells of healthy individuals. Using its own MiXCR run on the 5' RACE reads, TCRdb lists one record per CDR3 protein. In the table there are some 69,000 distinct CDR3 sequences, about 17% of which are singletons. The receptors come from a human donor in good health.

This chain joins TRBV11-2 and TRBJ2-7, with D uncertain. Germline CDR1 is SGHAT and CDR2 is FQNNGV. Trimming stripped 3 bases from V and 7 bases from J, with 16 bases between. This CDR3 spans 14 amino acids. This chain's CDR3 is CASSFGEVFREQYF. The CDR3 DNA reads TGTGCCAGCAGCTTTGGCGAGGTCTTTAGAGAGCAGTACTTC.

In its sample, this clonotype was seen many times. The rearrangement joins TRBV4-2 to TRBJ1-1, with TRBD1 as a possible D gene (6 bases). With 0 bases removed from V and 8 bases from J, the gap between germline ends came to 16 bases. The CDR3 totals 15 residues. Germline V lookup: CDR1 LGHNA, CDR2 YNFKEQ. In nucleotides, the CDR3 is TGTGCCAGCAGCCAAGAGGGTTTAGGGACACTCGAAGCTTTCTTT. Its translation is CASSQEGLGTLEAFF.

The rearrangement uses TRBV3-1 and TRBJ1-5; no firm D call. The V gene lost 1 base and the J gene lost 3 bases, with 10 bases spanning the gap. From germline, CDR1 is LGHDT and CDR2 YNNKEL (reference sequence). The CDR3 is 15 residues long. The CDR3 nucleotides are TGTGCCAGCAGCCAAGGGGGTCCCAACAATCAGCCCCAGCATTTT. Amino acids: CASSQGGPNNQPQHF.

This clonotype was picked up many times. V and J are TRBV29-1 and TRBJ1-1; the D gene is possibly TRBD1 (5 bases). The CDR3 runs 13 residues. The V gene's germline CDR1 is SQVTM and CDR2 ANQGSEA. The CDR3 region has the DNA TGCATGGGGTGGGACCTACAGAACACTGAAGCTTTCTTT. Protein sequence: CMGWDLQNTEAFF.

This clonotype was observed many times. The rearrangement joins TRBV10-2 to TRBJ2-1; tentatively, D is TRBD2 (6 bases). Germline lookup yields CDR1 WSHSY and CDR2 SAAADI. The CDR3 has 12 residues. V lost 7 bases and J lost 5, with 9 bases in between. CDR3 residues: CASTAGHNEQFF. In DNA form, the CDR3 reads TGCGCCAGCACAGCGGGCCACAATGAGCAGTTCTTC.

The chain uses TRBV28 and TRBJ2-1; D unresolved. The CDR3 sequence is 13 residues long. V was clipped by 5 bases and J by 5 bases, with 10 bases between them. Germline CDR1 MDHEN, CDR2 SYDVKM. DNA of the CDR3: TGTGCCAGCAGTCCACCCACCGACAATGAGCAGTTCTTC. Its translation is CASSPPTDNEQFF.

This clonotype has just a few counts. The chain joins TRBV3-1 to TRBJ2-3; 14 nucleotides align to TRBD2. The germline V gene has CDR1 LGHDT and CDR2 YNNKEL (reference sequence). The CDR3 is 15 residues long. The V gene end was trimmed by 6 bases and the J gene end by 6 bases; junction bases not matched to a gene: 5. The CDR3 nucleotides are TGTGCCAGCAGACGACTAGCGGGAGGGCCCGATACGCAGTATTTT. As protein: CASRRLAGGPDTQYF.

This clonotype occurred many times. The chain carries TRBV20-1 and TRBJ1-1; TRBD1 might be the D (6 bases). The CDR3 has 13 residues. Germline CDR1 DFQATT, CDR2 SNEGSKA (reference sequence). V was pared by 5 bases and J by 0 bases, with 10 bases between. The CDR3 region has the DNA TGCAGTGCTCGAAGGACAGTGAACACTGAAGCTTTCTTT. Protein product: CSARRTVNTEAFF.

In this sample, this clonotype turned up a few times. The chain couples TRBV20-1 to TRBJ2-4, with 8 bases aligning to TRBD2. CDR3 size: 13 residues. Germline assignment: CDR1 DFQATT and CDR2 SNEGSKA (reference sequence). V lost 6 bases and J lost 0; bases outside the gene matches: 1. The CDR3 is CSAGRGAKNIQYF. In DNA form, the CDR3 reads TGCAGTGCCGGGAGGGGAGCCAAAAACATTCAGTACTTC.

This clonotype appeared many times. The chain recombines TRBV10-3 with TRBJ2-2; 7 nucleotides match TRBD2. Germline V lookup: CDR1 ENHRY, CDR2 SYGVKD. With 2 bases clipped from V and 0 bases from J, the junction kept 0 bases outside the gene matches. The CDR3 runs 15 residues. CDR3 in amino acids: CAISEGLANTGELFF. CDR3 DNA: TGTGCCATCAGTGAGGGACTAGCGAACACCGGGGAGCTGTTTTTT.

The chain couples TRBV6-4 to TRBJ1-1, with 12 bases that match TRBD1. Per the germline V gene, CDR1 is MRHNA and CDR2 is SNTAGT. The CDR3 has 13 residues. The ends lost 4 bases at V and 11 bases at J; junction bases unmatched: 5. The CDR3 here is CASSAGTGGEAFF. DNA for the CDR3: TGTGCCAGCAGTGCCGGGACAGGGGGCGAGGCTTTCTTT.

This clonotype was picked up many times. The chain recombines TRBV7-9 with TRBJ2-7; either TRBD1 or TRBD2 may fit D (5 bases each). The CDR3 is 14 amino acids. Germline V gene data show CDR1 as SEHNR and CDR2 as FQNEAQ (reference sequence). V lost 5 bases and J lost 3, with 14 bases in between. CDR3 coding DNA: TGTGCCAGCAGCGAAGGGACGGTTGACTACGAGCAGTACTTC. Amino acid sequence: CASSEGTVDYEQYF.

Here the CDR3 DNA reads TGCGCCAGCAGCTTGATAGCGGGGAACAATGAGCAGTTCTTC. It translates to CASSLIAGNNEQFF. The rearrangement uses TRBV5-1 and TRBJ2-1, with 8 bases lining up with TRBD2. Germline V gives CDR1 SGHRS, CDR2 YFSETQ. V trimming: 1 base; J trimming: 5 bases; junction bases outside the gene matches: 2. The CDR3 contains 14 residues.

V usage is TRBV4-1 and J usage is TRBJ2-2, with D tentatively TRBD1 (6 bases). The CDR3 spans 17 residues. V shed 0 bases and J shed 4 bases, with 15 bases lying between them. Germline V lookup: CDR1 MGHRA, CDR2 YSYEKL. CDR3 region: CASSQEPRAGVTGELFF. As DNA, the CDR3 is TGCGCCAGCAGCCAAGAACCCAGGGCAGGGGTCACCGGGGAGCTGTTTTTT.

This clonotype was observed many times. The V and J genes are TRBV28 and TRBJ1-4, with 8 positions matching TRBD1. The CDR3 spans 17 residues. The V segment lost 10 bases and the J segment 4 bases; nucleotides outside the gene matches: 17. Germline V CDR1 and CDR2: MDHEN, SYDVKM. In DNA form, the CDR3 reads TGTGCCACCTCAACGGCAGGGGGCTCGACACTTAATGAAAAACTGTTTTTT. As protein: CATSTAGGSTLNEKLFF.

A few counts support this clonotype. V and J are TRBV11-2 and TRBJ2-3, with D possibly matching TRBD1 (6 bases). CDR1 is SGHAT and CDR2 is FQNNGV in the germline V gene. Trimming took off 3 bases at V and 4 bases at J, with 17 bases between the two ends. CDR3 length: 16 residues. The CDR3 loop is CASSLDRTQGADTQYF. DNA of the CDR3: TGTGCCAGCAGCTTGGATCGGACACAGGGAGCAGATACGCAGTATTTT.

Many counts were recorded for this clonotype. The chain combines TRBV7-7 with TRBJ2-3, with TRBD2 as a possible D gene (7 bases). This CDR3 has 14 amino acids. Germline CDR1 reads SSHAT; CDR2 reads FNYEAQ (reference sequence). Trimming removed 5 bases at V and 3 bases at J, with 12 bases between. The CDR3 loop is CASSQGGVTDTQYF. The CDR3 nucleotides are TGTGCCAGCAGCCAAGGGGGGGTGACAGATACGCAGTATTTT.

This clonotype was seen a handful of times. The genes are TRBV6-2 or TRBV6-3 and TRBJ2-6; no clear D gene. The length of the CDR3 is 13 residues. The V gene lost 7 bases and the J gene lost 4 bases, with 8 bases spanning the gap. Germline assignment: CDR1 MNHEY and CDR2 SVGEGT. For the CDR3, the DNA is TGTGCCAGCAAGGGTACCGGGGCCAACGTCCTGACTTTC. This translates into CASKGTGANVLTF.

This chain connects TRBV2 to TRBJ1-5; no clear D gene. This CDR3 spans 14 amino acids. The germline gives CDR1 SNHLY, CDR2 FYNNEI. With 8 bases removed from V and 6 bases from J, the gap between germline ends came to 17 bases. The CDR3, as DNA: TGTGCCAGCGGAGGACGGGATCCTAGTCAGCCCCAGCATTTT. Translating it yields CASGGRDPSQPQHF.

This clonotype was found many times. V gene TRBV20-1 combines with J gene TRBJ2-1; D gene ambiguous. V dropped 4 bases and J dropped 8 bases, with 6 bases sitting between them. The germline V gene has CDR1 DFQATT and CDR2 SNEGSKA (reference sequence). The CDR3 runs to 10 residues. CDR3 residues: CSANFHEQFF. DNA of the CDR3: TGCAGTGCTAACTTCCATGAGCAGTTCTTC.

This clonotype came up many times. The chain links TRBV28 to TRBJ1-1, with a possible D match to TRBD1 (6 bases). This CDR3 spans 13 amino acids. Per germline, CDR1 MDHEN and CDR2 SYDVKM. V was pared by 4 bases and J by 2 bases, with 8 bases between. DNA for the CDR3: TGTGCCAGCAGTTACAGGGTAAACACTGAAGCTTTCTTT. This encodes CASSYRVNTEAFF.

This clonotype was observed a handful of times. The chain carries TRBV28 and TRBJ1-6; D not certain. Trimming removed 7 bases at V and 3 bases at J, with 7 bases between. The CDR3 runs 13 residues. Germline-derived CDR1 and CDR2 are MDHEN and SYDVKM. The CDR3 loop is CASNVNYNSPLHF. The CDR3 DNA sequence: TGTGCCAGCAACGTCAACTATAATTCACCCCTCCACTTT.